The entry that follows covers one T cell receptor (beta chain) sequence. This clonotype was picked up a small number of times. What this receptor recognizes is not known. One base away there is no much larger clone; base qualities are not given. TCRdb lists the instrument as Illumina NovaSeq 6000. TCR cDNA was made using 5'RACE template switching, a step that added a universal primer site and unique molecular identifiers. cDNA synthesis was primed from both the TCR alpha and TCR beta constant segments. Two PCR steps were used to amplify libraries, with sample barcodes and sequencing adapters being added in the second step. Sequencing of the libraries was done on either Illumina HiSeq 2500 (2x100 bp) or NovaSeq (2x150 bp). The original pipeline was this. MIGEC was used to demultiplex reads and collapse the reads into UMI consensus sequences, and MiXCR was used for V(D)J alignment. Vaccine-responding clonotypes were defined with edgeR using replicate PBMC samples, requiring FDR below 0.01 and a log2 fold change above 5 up to day 15. Each bulk clonotype received a CD4 or CD8 identity based on whether the sequenced CD4 or CD8 repertoire contained that clonotype at higher abundance. The public reads were reprocessed in TCRdb via fastp at Q25 and MiXCR, keeping in-frame beta chains. Rows are unified per CDR3 protein, each entry keeping the most common DNA and genes. TCRdb, rather than the study authors, made the V and J calls. The sample table contains over 300,000 distinct CDR3 sequences; only one count was recorded for more than 3% of them. Around a quarter of the sample belongs to the ten largest clones.

The sample originates from a study of T cells after yellow fever vaccination (dated by TCRdb to the late 2010s). Background for the entire study: The SMART-Seq v4 Ultra Low Input RNA kit was used to prepare libraries from fractions with low cell numbers. To follow T-cell clones before and after both primary and booster YFV17D yellow fever vaccination, bulk TCR alpha and beta repertoires underwent longitudinal sequencing. The cohort comprised two healthy male donors, one aged 18 to 29 and one aged 30 to 40 years. Bulk PBMC replicates and cell subsets were isolated from blood drawn at multiple timepoints before and after both primary and secondary immunization.

Findings and caveats that apply to the study as a whole: A small share of clonotypes occurred in both CD4 and CD8 compartments, likely arising from convergent recombination. Computational filtering was required because FACS-sorted repertoires could contain abundant contaminating clonotypes from the bulk population. The study included only a couple of donors, which limits how far the findings can be generalized. After the booster, most of the clones that had expanded following primary vaccination were detected again (96% of CD4 and roughly 90% of CD8), which suggests that memory was broadly maintained. Compared with the primary T-cell response, the secondary T-cell response was faster but weaker, reaching its peak on day 5 rather than on day 15.

The CDR3 has 15 amino acids, counting the end cysteine and phenylalanine. Only CDR3 DNA remains: 45 bases, in frame from the first base. V is shortened by 0 bases, J by 3 bases, and the region joining them spans 12 bases. In the germline V gene, CDR1 corresponds to LGHNA and CDR2 to YSLEER. The treatment or condition label for this specimen denotes: live attenuated yellow fever vaccine strain. At each blood-draw timepoint, two biological replicates of bulk PBMCs were collected. A standard Ficoll-Paque protocol was used to isolate PBMCs from peripheral blood. RNA was extracted with TriZol from bulk PBMCs, CD4 and CD8 fractions, and dextramer-positive and dextramer-negative fractions.

The sequence was obtained from a man between 18 and 29 years old who received the YFV17D yellow fever vaccine. This specimen consisted of PBMCs, obtained on the day of the yellow fever booster vaccination. The chain links TRBV4-3 with TRBJ2-7, with TRBD2 tentatively as D gene (6 bases match). The CDR3 loop reads CASSQDEGSGYEQYF. The base sequence is TGCGCCAGCAGCCAAGACGAAGGTAGCGGCTACGAGCAGTACTTC.